This TCR beta chain was sequenced during a study of identical twins. General study results and limits: Researchers caution that invariant MAIT and iNKT cells could partly confound zero-insertion analyses.

TCRdb reprocessed the 5' RACE reads with MiXCR, giving one entry per CDR3 protein. The sample has some 500,000 distinct CDR3 sequences, 14% seen once. All donors were healthy Caucasians. Germline V gene data show CDR1 as SGHDT and CDR2 as YYEEEE. V shed 1 base and J 4 bases; nucleotides not matched to a gene: 3. The CDR3 is made up of 15 amino acids. Comments on this clonotype: Its antigen remains unidentified.

The same sample was also used in a study of yellow fever vaccine responses in identical twins. This second report adds: A vaccine T cell response that seemed partly convergent and partly personalized was reported in twins.

The sample consisted of CD4+ T cells sorted from blood. This receptor was identified in a woman aged 18-29 years in good health. The chain recombines TRBV5-6 with TRBJ1-5; 9 bases line up with TRBD1. CDR3 protein: CASSLSDRGNQPQHF. CDR3 DNA sequence: TGTGCCAGCAGCTTGTCGGACAGGGGAAATCAGCCCCAGCATTTT.